The T cell receptor (beta chain) described here comes from a study of blood T cell repertoires in COVID-19. TCRdb keeps only in-frame clones here, not all; method: immunoSEQ multiplex PCR. The repertoire holds 140,000 or so clones, with around 82% as singletons. The J segment lost 5 bases and the V segment lost 4 bases, leaving 3 bases of the junction unmatched. The CDR3 sequence is 15 residues long. Germline CDR1 reads SGHTS; CDR2 reads YDEGEE. The sequencing sample was made of peripheral blood. The chain employs TRBV5-8 and TRBJ2-5; 15 nucleotides align to TRBD2. The sequence was obtained from a human donor in a cohort sampled during active COVID-19. The DNA of the CDR3 is TGTGCCAGCAGCCCCGGGACTAGCGGGGGGGAGACCCAGTACTTC. Its protein is CASSPGTSGGETQYF.